This TCR beta chain appears in the sequencing data of a study of T cell clonality in common variable immunodeficiency (dated by TCRdb to 2015 to 2017). Overall study outcomes, separate from this receptor: Fewer TCRbeta clones were shared among CVID subjects than among healthy controls (p < 0.0001). Reportedly, TCRbeta sequences from CVID had fewer deletions and N-nucleotide insertions, and highly modified clones with 13 or more V deletions were absent from CVID. Compared with healthy controls, CVID subjects showed increased TCRbeta clonality (t-test p = 0.018), a feature most characteristic of about a third of subjects. Correlations between repertoire features and clinical complications were limited by patient heterogeneity within the CVID cohort. According to the authors, figuring out what caused the increased clonality in CVID would require sequencing the repertoires of T cell subpopulations. Even though DNA input was equal, the average per sample came to 82,000 or so unique sequences for controls compared with approximately 29,000 for CVID samples.

Equivalent amounts of genomic DNA from CVID and control samples were used as sequencing input. For every sample, a 60 bp segment covering the rearranged TCRbeta CDR3 region was amplified and then sequenced. The immunoSEQ assay, a bias-corrected multiplex PCR with high-throughput sequencing, was employed for TCRbeta amplification. The original pipeline was this. Every unique nucleotide sequence was considered a clone and was annotated with V, D and J genes, copy number and frequency. Sequences were labeled productive if in frame, and non-productive if out of frame or containing stop codons. Clonality was calculated from Shannon's entropy as previously described. The predicted amino acid sequences of productive clones were used to derive the mean CDR3 Kyte-Doolittle hydropathy. Hierarchical clustering of scaled V gene usage was performed with the R hclust function using Manhattan distance and complete linkage. Sharing of clones by CDR3 amino acid sequence was evaluated through resampling of 12 repertoires per group over 100 rounds. The repertoires were searched for about 70 published EBV-specific TCRbeta sequences and nearly 250 published CMV-specific TCRbeta sequences. Two CVID samples yielding fewer than 10,000 sequences were excluded from analysis, leaving 42 CVID repertoires. TCRdb took over this immuneACCESS table, retaining in-frame rearrangements with V and J assigned. Such tables are incomplete; in checked studies, under half of the missing clones stem from an unresolved V gene, and the remainder is unexplained. That table furnishes V, J and clone size, whereas the DNA furnished D and trimming. This sample contains some 64,000 clones, none of which is a singleton. Less than 2% of the sample belongs to the ten largest clones.

Both CVID patients and healthy controls were predominantly of Caucasian heritage. Heparinized peripheral whole blood samples of about 5 to 8 ml were collected from each donor. Genomic DNA from adults with common variable immune deficiency (CVID) and from healthy adult controls was used to sequence TCRbeta CDR3 repertoires. A total of some 22 healthy adult volunteers (approximately 12 female and approximately 10 male; age range about 20 to 70 years, mean age approximately 34) were included in the control group. Diluted blood was subjected to density centrifugation over Hypaque 1077 or Ficoll-Paque for isolation of peripheral blood mononuclear cells. Unsorted mononuclear cells served as the source of genomic DNA, which was extracted either by Qiagen column purification or by a centrifugation-based method. This clone was recorded many times. Its specific antigen is unknown. The CDR3 end lies 3 residues beyond the end of the read and is filled in from the germline J gene.

The V end gives up 1 base and the J end 2 bases, leaving 10 bases in the junction not matched to a gene. From its cysteine to its phenylalanine, the CDR3 spans 18 amino acids. Sequencing covers 45 bases of the CDR3, shown here with the frame starting at base 1. CDR1 and CDR2, per the germline V gene, are SQVTM and ANQGSEA. This sequence originates from a person aged 18 to 75 in good health. The chain is assembled from TRBV29-1 and TRBJ2-1; TRBD2 matches 11 bases in the middle. The sequencing sample was made of peripheral blood mononuclear cells. The CDR3 protein is CSVEGVSKLAGAYNEQFF. CDR3 bases read: TGCAGCGTTGAAGGTGTCAGTAAACTAGCGGGGGCCTACAATGAG.